The 29 T cell receptor beta chains below were found in one sample sequenced in a study of neurological immune-mediated disorders. Documented time point: longitudinal time-point 1 (baseline). TCRdb redid the calling of the 5' RACE reads with MiXCR, one entry per CDR3 protein. The table shows tens of thousands of distinct CDR3 sequences, with roughly 10% occurring only once. Sequenced material: PBMCs. These receptors were taken from a male donor with HTLV-1-associated myelopathy (HAM/TSP).

This clonotype has at least ten counts. The rearrangement links TRBV29-1 to TRBJ2-7, with 9 bases identical to TRBD1. Germline V CDR1 and CDR2: SQVTM, ANQGSEA. Losses at the gene ends were 3 bases for V and 4 bases for J; bases not matched to a gene: 7. The CDR3 runs to 14 residues. The chain's CDR3 is CSVEIPGQGYEQYF. Here the CDR3 DNA reads TGCAGCGTTGAGATTCCGGGACAGGGTTACGAGCAGTACTTC.

This clonotype was seen many times. The chain has TRBV10-3 and TRBJ1-2; tentative D call: TRBD1 (6 bases). The CDR3 consists of 18 residues. V dropped 0 bases and J dropped 0 bases, with 17 bases sitting between them. Germline assignment: CDR1 ENHRY and CDR2 SYGVKD. As DNA, the CDR3 is TGTGCCATCAGTGAGTCTACAGGGCTGTTCCTAGCTAACTATGGCTACACCTTC. Its protein product is CAISESTGLFLANYGYTF.

This clonotype appeared many times. The rearrangement links TRBV4-1 to TRBJ2-7; the match to TRBD1 covers 10 bases. The V gene end was trimmed by 2 bases and the J gene end by 0 bases; junction bases not matched to a gene: 1. The CDR3 consists of 15 residues. CDR1 and CDR2 from the germline V gene are MGHRA and YSYEKL. CDR3 loop: CASSQRDRGSYEQYF. The CDR3, as DNA: TGCGCCAGCAGCCAACGGGACAGGGGCTCCTACGAGCAGTACTTC.

This clonotype has ten or more counts. The J gene is TRBJ1-1, the V gene TRBV12-3 or TRBV12-4; D is unclear. CDR3 size: 15 residues. V was clipped by 4 bases and J by 4 bases, with 16 bases between them. The CDR3, as DNA: TGTGCCAGCAGTTCCCGAGGACTGCGGGGCACTGAAGCTTTCTTT. Its protein is CASSSRGLRGTEAFF.

This clonotype was found many times. The chain uses TRBV5-1 and TRBJ2-1; 7 positions match TRBD1. This CDR3 has 15 residues. V lost 7 bases and J lost 2; bases outside the gene matches: 9. Germline V gives CDR1 SGHRS, CDR2 YFSETQ. In DNA, the CDR3 is TGCGCCAGCTTCCCGGACAGGCCCACCTACAATGAGCAGTTCTTC. Translating gives CASFPDRPTYNEQFF. Supplemented by reference TRBV5-1 and TRBJ2-1, the full variable domain reads KAGVTQTPRYLIKTRGQQVTLSCSPISGHRSVSWYQQTPGQGLQFLFEYFSETQRNKGNFPGRFSGRQFSNSRSEMNVSTLELGDSALYLCASFPDRPTYNEQFFGPGTRLTVL.

Worth noting for this clonotype: Because the CDR3 is missing its conserved closing phenylalanine or tryptophan, this is likely a read error. The genes are TRBV12-3 or TRBV12-4 and TRBJ2-2, with a possible D match to TRBD2 (5 bases). This CDR3 is built from 13 residues. This chain's CDR3 is CVSLPGITGELFL. CDR3 bases: TGTGTCAGCCTACCGGGGATCACCGGGGAGCTGTTTCTT.

There are many counts of this clonotype. The rearrangement uses TRBV7-9 and TRBJ2-3; D may be TRBD1 (5 bases). Germline CDR1 reads SEHNR; CDR2 reads FQNEAQ (reference sequence). V lost 3 bases, J lost 0 bases, and 7 bases lay in between. There are 14 residues in the CDR3. In DNA form, the CDR3 reads TGTGCCAGCAGCTTCACAGGTAGCACAGATACGCAGTATTTT. Translation gives CASSFTGSTDTQYF.

This clonotype was picked up many times. The chain joins TRBV5-5 to TRBJ1-5; 7 bases fit TRBD1. CDR1 SGHKS and CDR2 YYEKEE come from the germline V gene (reference sequence). V was clipped by 0 bases and J by 7 bases; unmatched bases: 4. The CDR3 runs 14 residues. The CDR3 region has the DNA TGTGCCAGCAGCTTGGAGGGGGCGCGGCAGCCCCAGCATTTT. Protein: CASSLEGARQPQHF.

This clonotype occurred many times. V usage is TRBV20-1 and J usage is TRBJ1-6; possibly TRBD1 for D (5 bases). Germline values: CDR1 DFQATT, CDR2 SNEGSKA (reference sequence). V lost 3 bases and J lost 6, with 15 bases in between. This CDR3 comprises 15 residues. The CDR3 coding sequence is TGCAGTGCTAGGATTACCGGGGCAGCTAATTCACCCCTCCACTTT. Translated: CSARITGAANSPLHF.

This clonotype has a count of ten or more. V is TRBV7-9 and J is TRBJ2-7; 7 bases are shared with TRBD1. The CDR3 has 13 amino acids. With V trimmed by 5 bases and J by 4 bases, 5 bases remained unmatched. Germline values: CDR1 SEHNR, CDR2 FQNEAQ (reference sequence). CDR3 in DNA: TGTGCCAGCAGCCCCGACAGGGTATACGAGCAGTACTTC. Translated: CASSPDRVYEQYF.

At least ten counts were recorded for this clonotype. The chain carries TRBV4-3 and TRBJ2-1, with TRBD1 matching 8 bases. CDR1 is LGHNA, CDR2 YSLEER, per germline. V dropped 4 bases and J dropped 5; count of bases not matched to a gene: 7. The CDR3 runs 15 residues. The CDR3 is CASSRIGQGNNEQFF. The CDR3 nucleotides are TGCGCCAGCAGCCGAATTGGACAGGGCAACAATGAGCAGTTCTTC.

The sample holds a few counts of this clonotype. This chain uses TRBV12-3 or TRBV12-4 with TRBJ1-5, with D perhaps TRBD1 (5 bases). This CDR3 spans 14 amino acids. Trimming took off 6 bases at V and 4 bases at J, with 13 bases between the two ends. In DNA, the CDR3 is TGTGCCAGCAGGGGACGACGGAGAAATCAGCCCCAGCATTTT. It specifies CASRGRRRNQPQHF.

The chain couples TRBV27 to TRBJ1-2; 8 nucleotides agree with TRBD1. Germline CDR1 and CDR2: MNHEY and SMNVEV (reference sequence). The CDR3 is 16 amino acids. V shed 5 bases, J shed 1 base, and the junction held 9 bases outside the gene matches. Here the CDR3 reads CASSPLGQGGNYGYTF. For the CDR3, the DNA is TGTGCCAGCAGTCCACTAGGACAGGGAGGTAACTATGGCTACACCTTC.

This clonotype was seen many times. The V gene is TRBV27, the J gene TRBJ2-4; 11 bases line up with TRBD2. The V segment lost 6 bases and the J segment 0 bases; nucleotides outside the gene matches: 13. The germline CDR1 and CDR2 sequences are MNHEY and SMNVEV (reference sequence). The CDR3 contains 19 residues. DNA for the CDR3: TGTGCCAGCAGGCCCCTCTGGACTAGCGGGCATTTAGCCAAAAACATTCAGTACTTC. Its protein product is CASRPLWTSGHLAKNIQYF.

This clonotype was recorded at least ten times. The rearrangement joins TRBV5-1 to TRBJ2-1, with 10 bases matching TRBD1. Germline loops: CDR1 SGHRS, CDR2 YFSETQ. This CDR3 is built from 15 residues. V shed 4 bases and J 4 bases; nucleotides not matched to a gene: 5. The DNA for the CDR3 is TGCGCCAGCAGCCCCCGACAGGGGGCTTACAATGAGCAGTTCTTC. It yields the protein CASSPRQGAYNEQFF.

This clonotype was observed at least ten times. The chain carries TRBV6-2 or TRBV6-3 and TRBJ2-7, with D perhaps matching TRBD2 (5 bases). This CDR3 contains 16 residues. Germline V CDR1 and CDR2: MNHEY, SVGEGT. The V end was cut by 6 bases, the J end by 0 bases, with 18 bases between. The CDR3 coding sequence is TGTGCCAGCAGAGGCCAGGTGGGAGAAAGCTCCTACGAGCAGTACTTC. Encoded protein: CASRGQVGESSYEQYF.

V and J are TRBV5-8 and TRBJ1-2; 9 bases match TRBD1. This CDR3 has 15 amino acids. The V gene end was trimmed by 4 bases and the J gene end by 8 bases; junction bases not matched to a gene: 12. Per germline, CDR1 SGHTS and CDR2 YDEGEE. CDR3 coding DNA: TGTGCCAGCAGCCGAAGACCGGGACAGGGTGGCGGCTACACCTTC. This sequence encodes CASSRRPGQGGGYTF.

This clonotype has at least ten counts. The chain employs TRBV5-1 and TRBJ2-7; 10 bases are a match to TRBD2. Losses at the gene ends were 4 bases for V and 6 bases for J; bases not matched to a gene: 7. Germline V gives CDR1 SGHRS, CDR2 YFSETQ. This CDR3 has 14 amino acids. The DNA of the CDR3 is TGCGCCAGCAGCCCCGGGGCTAGCGGGGGCGAGCAGTACTTC. Amino acid sequence: CASSPGASGGEQYF.

This clonotype was recorded only once. A clone one base away is much larger, so this may be a read error. This chain links TRBV6-6 with TRBJ2-7; D not resolved. Trimming stripped 4 bases from V and 4 bases from J, with 14 bases between. This CDR3 is 14 amino acids long. Germline lookup yields CDR1 MNHNY and CDR2 SVGAGI (reference sequence). The CDR3 DNA reads TGTGCCAGCAGTTCCACCGGCCTTGCTTACGAGCAGTACTTC. Translated: CASSSTGLAYEQYF.

There are many counts of this clonotype. This chain joins TRBV28 and TRBJ2-1; D not certain. Germline CDR1 and CDR2: MDHEN and SYDVKM. Deletions cut 10 bases from V and 3 bases from J, with 19 bases between. CDR3 size: 15 residues. CDR3 residues: CAITEGSRGYNEQFF. For the CDR3, the DNA is TGTGCCATCACTGAAGGAAGTCGCGGCTACAATGAGCAGTTCTTC.

This clonotype occurred many times. The chain links TRBV7-2 to TRBJ2-7, with unresolved D. The CDR3 loop spans 14 amino acids. V was pared by 1 base and J by 2 bases, with 9 bases between. CDR1 is SGHTA and CDR2 is FQGNSA in the germline V gene. CDR3 sequence reads: CASSLGGRPYEQYF. The CDR3 region has the DNA TGTGCCAGCAGCTTAGGAGGCAGACCCTACGAGCAGTACTTC.

The chain recombines TRBV7-3 with TRBJ2-7; D uncertain. CDR3 length: 14 residues. The V and J ends lost 5 bases and 2 bases respectively, with 13 bases between them. The germline CDR1 and CDR2 sequences are SGHTA and FQGTGA. The CDR3 spells CASSPGAGPYEQYF. CDR3 nucleotide sequence: TGTGCCAGCAGCCCGGGCGCAGGACCCTACGAGCAGTACTTC. The complete variable domain, with remaining parts taken from reference TRBV7-3 and TRBJ2-7, reads GAGVSQTPSNKVTEKGKYVELRCDPISGHTALYWYRQSLGQGPEFLIYFQGTGAADDSGLPNDRFFAVRPEGSVSTLKIQRTERGDSAVYLCASSPGAGPYEQYFGPGTRLTVT.

This clonotype was picked up many times. The chain carries TRBV20-1 and TRBJ2-7; D assignment may be TRBD1 or TRBD2 (5 bases each). Trimming shortened V by 5 bases and J by 3 bases, and 14 bases separated the two germline ends. CDR3 size: 13 residues. Germline V lookup: CDR1 DFQATT, CDR2 SNEGSKA (reference sequence). CDR3: CSAFNRDVYEQYF. CDR3 DNA sequence: TGCAGTGCTTTTAATCGGGACGTCTACGAGCAGTACTTC.

As to this clonotype: This may arise from a read error, as a much more abundant clone is one base away. This chain joins TRBV6-5 and TRBJ1-4; unclear D gene. Germline assignment: CDR1 MNHEY and CDR2 SVGAGI. This CDR3 spans 11 amino acids. In DNA, the CDR3 is TGTGTCAGCAGTCCCAGGAAAACCGTGTTTTTT. Protein sequence: CVSSPRKTVFF.

As regards this clonotype: A much larger clone is a single base away; this may be a read error. The rearrangement uses TRBV20-1 and TRBJ1-1; maybe TRBD1 (5 bases). The CDR3 consists of 17 residues. Germline CDR1 is DFQATT and CDR2 is SNEGSKA (reference sequence). V lost 4 bases and J lost 0, with 21 bases in between. The CDR3 here is CSAIDVGGKALNTEAFF. CDR3 sequence (DNA): TGCAGTGCTATAGATGTGGGGGGGAAGGCCTTGAACACTGAAGCTTTCTTT.

This clonotype has ten or more counts. This chain connects TRBV20-1 to TRBJ1-2; TRBD1 might be the D (6 bases). The V and J ends lost 3 bases and 4 bases respectively, with 15 bases between them. The CDR3 sequence is 14 residues long. Germline CDR1 DFQATT, CDR2 SNEGSKA (reference sequence). CDR3 DNA: TGCAGTGCTAGGAGGGGGGGGGCGGTCTATGGCTACACCTTC. Amino acid sequence: CSARRGGAVYGYTF.

In this sample, this clonotype turned up many times. The rearrangement uses TRBV28 and TRBJ2-4; D gene ambiguous. With 4 bases removed from V and 0 bases from J, the gap between germline ends came to 13 bases. CDR1 is MDHEN, CDR2 SYDVKM, per germline. This CDR3 region has 16 residues. The CDR3 sequence is CASSSCSSLAKNIQYF. The DNA of the CDR3 is TGTGCCAGCAGTTCATGTTCCAGCTTAGCCAAAAACATTCAGTACTTC.

This clonotype was observed many times. The chain combines TRBV7-8 with TRBJ2-3; D possibly uses TRBD1 or TRBD2 (5 bases each). CDR1 and CDR2 (germline): SGHVS, FQNEAQ. V dropped 2 bases and J dropped 1 base, with 10 bases sitting between them. The CDR3 totals 15 residues. The CDR3 sequence: CASSLWDGRTDTQYF. Here the CDR3 DNA reads TGTGCCAGCAGCTTATGGGACGGCCGCACAGATACGCAGTATTTT.

This clonotype was observed at least ten times. The chain carries TRBV5-1 and TRBJ2-1; 7 bases are a match to TRBD2. The CDR3 covers 14 residues. Germline-derived CDR1 and CDR2 are SGHRS and YFSETQ. V lost 3 bases and J lost 5; bases outside the gene matches: 5. The CDR3 coding sequence is TGCGCCAGCAGCTCCCGACTAGCTGACAATGAGCAGTTCTTC. It specifies CASSSRLADNEQFF.